This T cell receptor (beta chain) is drawn from a study of blood T cell repertoires in COVID-19. Only one count was recorded for this clone. The CDR3 loop spans 16 amino acids. Trimming took 2 bases from V and 1 from J, leaving 11 bases between them. Germline V lookup: CDR1 SGHTA, CDR2 FQGNSA. The data were produced by immunoSEQ multiplex PCR, yet TCRdb's version contains in-frame clones alone and is incomplete. The sample includes 150,000 to 200,000 clones, roughly 79% of them seen just once. The chain is built from TRBV7-2 and TRBJ2-2; D perhaps matches TRBD2 (6 bases). What was sequenced was peripheral blood. The TCR comes from a woman older than 75 with COVID-19, enrolled during active disease. The CDR3 protein is CASSLLGSWNTGELFF. Here the CDR3 DNA reads TGTGCCAGCAGCTTACTCGGGAGTTGGAACACCGGGGAGCTGTTTTTT.